A single sample gave rise to the 32 T cell receptor beta chains below, sequenced in a study of response to subunit inactivated influenza vaccine. TCRdb used MiXCR to reprocess the RT-PCR reads, holding one entry per CDR3 protein. Found here are about 500,000 distinct CDR3 sequences, about 15% of them singletons; the top ten hold roughly 3.1%. The sequenced sample was CD4+ T cells sorted from PBMCs, obtained less than 30 months after vaccination. These receptors were obtained from a man aged 50 to 75 who received an inactivated influenza vaccine.

This rearrangement joins TRBV10-3 to TRBJ2-7; the D call may be TRBD1 or TRBD2 (5 bases each). Germline CDR1 and CDR2: ENHRY and SYGVKD. The V end was cut by 7 bases, the J end by 0 bases, with 10 bases between. The CDR3 spans 13 residues. This CDR3 reads CAINNGTSYEQYF. The DNA of the CDR3 is TGTGCCATCAACAACGGGACCTCCTACGAGCAGTACTTC.

This clonotype showed up just a few times. V is TRBV18 and J is TRBJ2-7, with D perhaps TRBD1 (6 bases). Germline V gene data show CDR1 as KGHSH and CDR2 as LQKENI. V was pared by 3 bases and J by 2 bases, with 11 bases between. CDR3 length: 14 amino acids. CDR3 protein: CASSPTGLPYEQYF. In DNA, the CDR3 is TGTGCCAGCTCACCCACAGGGCTCCCCTACGAGCAGTACTTC. Together with reference TRBV18 and TRBJ2-7, the CDR3 gives the full variable domain: NAGVMQNPRHLVRRRGQEARLRCSPMKGHSHVYWYRQLPEEGLKFMVYLQKENIIDESGMPKERFSAEFPKEGPSILRIQQVVRGDSAAYFCASSPTGLPYEQYFGPGTRLTVT.

This clonotype was counted between two and nine times. The chain is built from TRBV20-1 and TRBJ2-3, with TRBD1 matching over 7 bases. The CDR3 length is 14 residues. V lost 3 bases, J lost 3 bases, and 6 bases stayed unmatched. CDR1 and CDR2 from the germline V gene are DFQATT and SNEGSKA (reference sequence). As DNA, the CDR3 is TGCAGTGCTAGCGTACAGGGGCGGACAGATACGCAGTATTTT. Translation: CSASVQGRTDTQYF.

A few counts support this clonotype. The rearrangement uses TRBV11-2 and TRBJ2-5; D possibly uses TRBD1 or TRBD2 (5 bases each). Trimming left V 2 bases short and J 0 bases short, with 10 bases between. Germline-derived CDR1 and CDR2 are SGHAT and FQNNGV. The CDR3 is 15 amino acids. The CDR3 protein is CASSLKGEYQETQYF. The CDR3 bases are TGTGCCAGCAGCTTAAAAGGGGAGTACCAAGAGACCCAGTACTTC.

This clonotype was picked up many times. The gene calls are TRBV5-1 and TRBJ2-2, with TRBD1 as a possible D gene (5 bases). This CDR3 has 16 residues. V was shortened by 1 base and J by 0 bases, with 10 bases between the two germline ends. CDR1 and CDR2 (germline): SGHRS, YFSETQ. The CDR3 nucleotides read TGCGCCAGCAGCTTGAGGGGCGAGGCGAACACCGGGGAGCTGTTTTTT. Translated, it gives CASSLRGEANTGELFF.

This clonotype was counted ten times or more. The chain carries TRBV7-2 and TRBJ1-1; D remains unclear. V lost 5 bases to trimming and J lost 6 bases, with 16 bases between them. CDR1 and CDR2 from the germline V gene are SGHTA and FQGNSA. The CDR3 covers 14 residues. CDR3 in amino acids: CASSAQHTPPEAFF. CDR3 bases: TGTGCCAGCAGCGCACAGCATACACCCCCTGAAGCTTTCTTT.

The rearrangement links TRBV5-1 to TRBJ2-7; the match to TRBD2 covers 7 bases. The CDR3 is 14 amino acids. In germline, CDR1 is SGHRS, CDR2 YFSETQ. V shed 1 base and J 3 bases; nucleotides not matched to a gene: 4. The CDR3 loop reads CASSLHGGDYEQYF. CDR3 bases: TGCGCCAGCAGCTTGCATGGGGGGGACTACGAGCAGTACTTC.

This clonotype was picked up a small number of times. The V and J genes are TRBV18 and TRBJ2-7, with a weak D call TRBD1 (7 bases). This CDR3 is built from 16 residues. V lost 2 bases and J lost 3, with 17 bases in between. The V gene's germline CDR1 is KGHSH and CDR2 LQKENI. The CDR3 coding sequence is TGTGCCAGCTCACCAGCGAGGAGGGACAGAATCTACGAGCAGTACTTC. This encodes CASSPARRDRIYEQYF.

This clonotype was picked up one time. The J gene is TRBJ1-2, the V gene TRBV7-2, with D possibly being TRBD1 (5 bases). Germline assignment: CDR1 SGHTA and CDR2 FQGNSA. Trimming shortened V by 5 bases and J by 3 bases, and 22 bases separated the two germline ends. The CDR3 has 17 residues. The CDR3 region is CASSLRPLRGADYGYTF. The CDR3 nucleotides are TGTGCCAGCAGCCTACGACCCCTTCGGGGCGCAGACTATGGCTACACCTTC.

This clonotype occurred a few times. The DNA of the CDR3 is TGTGCCAGCAGTTTAGCCAGGGAGTCTGGGGCCAACGTCCTGACTTTC. It translates to CASSLARESGANVLTF. The chain uses TRBV28 and TRBJ2-6; D tentatively fits TRBD1 or TRBD2 (5 bases each). This CDR3 comprises 16 residues. CDR1 is MDHEN and CDR2 is SYDVKM in the germline V gene. The V end was cut by 2 bases, the J end by 1 base, with 9 bases between.

In this sample, this clonotype turned up a few times. The chain is built from TRBV6-1 and TRBJ1-5; possibly TRBD1 for D (5 bases). V lost 6 bases, J lost 6 bases, and 15 bases lay in between. Germline V CDR1 and CDR2: MNHNS, SASEGT. This CDR3 has 14 amino acids. As DNA, the CDR3 is TGTGCCAGCAGAGGGGCCTTACCGGGTCAGCCCCAGCATTTT. Protein sequence: CASRGALPGQPQHF.

This clonotype has only a few counts. V usage is TRBV9 and J usage is TRBJ2-5, with 8 positions matching TRBD1. This CDR3 is 14 amino acids long. Germline V gene data show CDR1 as SGDLS and CDR2 as YYNGEE. V shed 0 bases, J shed 5 bases, and the junction held 3 bases outside the gene matches. The CDR3 DNA is TGTGCCAGCAGCGTAGGGGCAGGGGGCGAGACCCAGTACTTC. It codes for CASSVGAGGETQYF.

In this sample, this clonotype turned up many times. V is TRBV7-2 and J is TRBJ2-3, with D possibly TRBD1 on 6 matching bases. CDR3 size: 14 residues. Trimming pared 2 bases from V and 0 bases from J, leaving 6 bases between. CDR1 is SGHTA and CDR2 is FQGNSA in the germline V gene. CDR3 in DNA: TGTGCCAGCAGCTTACAGGGGAGCACAGATACGCAGTATTTT. Translation gives CASSLQGSTDTQYF.

This clonotype has at least ten counts. The chain carries TRBV5-1 and TRBJ2-3; D is unclear. V was clipped by 2 bases and J by 0 bases, with 10 bases between them. Germline V gene data show CDR1 as SGHRS and CDR2 as YFSETQ. CDR3 length equals 15 residues. In DNA, the CDR3 is TGCGCCAGCAGCTTAGCCAGCCCAAGCACAGATACGCAGTATTTT. Encoded protein: CASSLASPSTDTQYF.

This clonotype came up a few times. The CDR3 loop is CSARAGTSHNEQFF. The CDR3 DNA is TGCAGTGCTAGGGCCGGGACGAGCCACAATGAGCAGTTCTTC. This sequence joins TRBV20-1 and TRBJ2-1, with D perhaps given as TRBD1 or TRBD2 (5 bases each). This CDR3 comprises 14 residues. Between the trimmed V and J ends, which lost 3 bases and 5 bases, there was a span of 14 bases. In germline, CDR1 is DFQATT, CDR2 SNEGSKA (reference sequence).

The gene calls are TRBV4-1 and TRBJ1-6; TRBD1 agrees at 8 bases. From germline, CDR1 is MGHRA and CDR2 YSYEKL. This CDR3 region has 21 residues. V was pared by 0 bases and J by 4 bases, with 17 bases of the junction left unmatched. CDR3 amino acids: CASSQERKGPGRDRYNSPLHF. CDR3 coding DNA: TGCGCCAGCAGCCAAGAAAGAAAGGGTCCCGGCCGGGACAGGTATAATTCACCCCTCCACTTT.

This clonotype was detected a few times. The chain recombines TRBV10-3 with TRBJ2-3; no reliable D call. The CDR3 consists of 12 residues. Per the germline V gene, CDR1 is ENHRY and CDR2 is SYGVKD. The V end lost 2 bases, the J end lost 3 bases, and 3 bases lay between the germline ends. The CDR3 loop is CAISEQTDTQYF. The CDR3 DNA reads TGTGCCATCAGTGAGCAGACAGATACGCAGTATTTT.

This clonotype was seen more than once but under ten times. The J gene is TRBJ2-5, the V gene TRBV12-3 or TRBV12-4; either TRBD1 or TRBD2 may fit D (6 bases each). Trimming pared 3 bases from V and 11 bases from J, leaving 10 bases between. This CDR3 spans 11 amino acids. The CDR3 reads CASSFRGPQYF. CDR3 in DNA: TGTGCCAGCAGTTTTCGGGGGCCGCAGTACTTC.

This clonotype was counted many times. J is TRBJ2-2 and V is TRBV20-1, with D possibly TRBD1 on 6 matching bases. This CDR3 spans 12 amino acids. V gave up 6 bases and J gave up 8 bases, with 13 bases separating them. Germline V gene sequence: CDR1 DFQATT, CDR2 SNEGSKA (reference sequence). CDR3 in amino acids: CSALQGFGELFF. Written as DNA, the CDR3 is TGCAGTGCGCTACAGGGTTTTGGGGAGCTGTTTTTT.

This clonotype was found a few times. The chain is built from TRBV7-8 and TRBJ1-4; 7 bases map to TRBD1. CDR1 SGHVS and CDR2 FQNEAQ come from the germline V gene. The CDR3 contains 16 residues. The trim removed 4 bases at V and 3 bases at J, leaving 8 bases unmatched. The CDR3 DNA follows: TGTGCCAGCAGCTGGCAACAGGGGACGCCTAATGAAAAACTGTTTTTT. This codes for CASSWQQGTPNEKLFF. The full variable domain, with the rest looked up from reference TRBV7-8 and TRBJ1-4, is GAGVSQSPRYKVAKRGQDVALRCDPISGHVSLFWYQQALGQGPEFLTYFQNEAQLDKSGLPSDRFFAERPEGSVSTLKIQRTQQEDSAVYLCASSWQQGTPNEKLFFGSGTQLSVL.

The rearrangement joins TRBV20-1 to TRBJ2-5, with 10 bases aligning to TRBD1. With 6 bases clipped from V and 1 base from J, the junction kept 2 bases outside the gene matches. The CDR3 spans 13 residues. The germline CDR1 and CDR2 sequences are DFQATT and SNEGSKA (reference sequence). The CDR3 region has the DNA TGCAGTGCAAGGACAGGGGGCCAAGAGACCCAGTACTTC. It translates to CSARTGGQETQYF.

This clonotype was picked up a small number of times. This chain connects TRBV19 to TRBJ1-2, with D possibly being TRBD1 (6 bases). CDR3 size: 14 residues. V lost 4 bases, J lost 4 bases, and 13 bases lay in between. Germline CDR1 LNHDA, CDR2 SQIVND (reference sequence). In DNA form, the CDR3 reads TGTGCCAGTAGTACAGGGGTCTTCATCTATGGCTACACCTTC. Its translation: CASSTGVFIYGYTF.

The chain has TRBV30 and TRBJ2-1; D may be TRBD2 (6 bases). CDR1 is GTSNPN, CDR2 SVGIG, per germline (reference sequence). The ends were cut back, 0 bases at V and 5 bases at J, with 20 bases in the middle. The CDR3 spans 17 residues. This CDR3 reads CAWSVTRNFRGNNEQFF. The CDR3 DNA follows: TGTGCCTGGAGTGTAACCCGCAACTTCCGCGGGAACAATGAGCAGTTCTTC.

The CDR3 region is CAISALAETGELFF. DNA of the CDR3: TGTGCCATCTCGGCTCTAGCGGAAACCGGGGAGCTGTTTTTT. The chain employs TRBV10-3 and TRBJ2-2, with 7 bases identical to TRBD2. J gave up 5 bases and V 8 bases, and 8 bases lay outside the gene matches. Germline V gene lookup returns CDR1 ENHRY and CDR2 SYGVKD. The CDR3 is 14 residues long.

This clonotype was detected only once. V is TRBV20-1 and J is TRBJ1-6, with D perhaps TRBD1 (6 bases). Trimming removed 1 base at V and 2 bases at J, with 12 bases between. Per germline, CDR1 DFQATT and CDR2 SNEGSKA (reference sequence). The CDR3 has 16 residues. The CDR3 nucleotides read TGCAGTGCTAGAGCTAAGAACAGGGCCTATAATTCACCCCTCCACTTT. Protein: CSARAKNRAYNSPLHF.

This clonotype was detected only a few times. J is TRBJ2-1 and V is TRBV5-6; 10 positions agree with TRBD2. The CDR3 totals 15 residues. CDR1 is SGHDT and CDR2 is YYEEEE in the germline V gene. Trimming at V came to 1 base and at J to 7 bases, leaving 5 bases not matched to a gene. The CDR3 coding sequence is TGTGCCAGCAGCTTGAAGATAGCGGGGGGTAATGAGCAGTTCTTC. Translating it yields CASSLKIAGGNEQFF. The full variable domain, rest sourced from reference TRBV5-6 and TRBJ2-1, is DAGVTQSPTHLIKTRGQQVTLRCSPKSGHDTVSWYQQALGQGPQFIFQYYEEEERQRGNFPDRFSGHQFPNYSSELNVNALLLGDSALYLCASSLKIAGGNEQFFGPGTRLTVL.

This clonotype has ten or more counts. The CDR3 DNA reads as TGCGCCAGCAGCACGGGACGGCCTACTGGAAACACCATATATTTT. Protein product: CASSTGRPTGNTIYF. V is TRBV5-1 and J is TRBJ1-3; perhaps TRBD1 as D (5 bases). Trimming cost V 4 bases and J 2 bases, with 13 bases left between them. Germline lookup yields CDR1 SGHRS and CDR2 YFSETQ. The CDR3 is 15 amino acids. Variable domain in full (rest from reference TRBV5-1 and TRBJ1-3): KAGVTQTPRYLIKTRGQQVTLSCSPISGHRSVSWYQQTPGQGLQFLFEYFSETQRNKGNFPGRFSGRQFSNSRSEMNVSTLELGDSALYLCASSTGRPTGNTIYFGEGSWLTVV.

This clonotype was seen a handful of times. This chain links TRBV10-3 with TRBJ1-5; TRBD1 aligns across 7 bases. Losses at the gene ends were 4 bases for V and 2 bases for J; bases not matched to a gene: 5. There are 15 residues in the CDR3. CDR1 and CDR2 (germline): ENHRY, SYGVKD. CDR3 loop: CAISAGTVGNQPQHF. The CDR3 bases are TGTGCCATCAGTGCCGGGACAGTGGGCAATCAGCCCCAGCATTTT.

This clonotype was recorded a few times. This chain joins TRBV7-8 and TRBJ1-2; tentative D call: TRBD1 (5 bases). Germline CDR1 SGHVS, CDR2 FQNEAQ. The CDR3 covers 13 residues. Trimming removed 5 bases at V and 4 bases at J, with 11 bases between. The CDR3 here is CASSTRDGYGYTF. The DNA of the CDR3 is TGTGCCAGCAGCACTCGGGACGGCTATGGCTACACCTTC.

V usage is TRBV5-1 and J usage is TRBJ2-5; a weak D match, TRBD1 (5 bases). V was clipped by 4 bases and J by 3 bases, with 13 bases between them. Germline CDR1 SGHRS, CDR2 YFSETQ. This CDR3 comprises 14 residues. The CDR3, as DNA: TGCGCCAGCAGCCCCAGACAGAGAGAAGAGACCCAGTACTTC. Amino acids: CASSPRQREETQYF.

This sequence joins TRBV11-3 and TRBJ2-1; unclear D gene. This CDR3 has 15 residues. Germline V CDR1 and CDR2: SGHNT, YENEEA. V was pared by 1 base and J by 6 bases, with 13 bases between. This CDR3 is CASSLGSFTLNEQFF. The CDR3 DNA reads as TGTGCCAGCAGCTTAGGAAGCTTCACCCTCAATGAGCAGTTCTTC.

The rearrangement joins TRBV3-1 to TRBJ2-7; weak D call: TRBD2 (6 bases). Trimming removed 0 bases from V and 5 bases from J, with 17 bases in between. The CDR3 loop spans 16 amino acids. CDR1 and CDR2 from the germline V gene are LGHDT and YNNKEL (reference sequence). In DNA, the CDR3 is TGTGCCAGCAGCCAAGAGGGGAGGTGGCTAGTCCACGAGCAGTACTTC. This sequence encodes CASSQEGRWLVHEQYF.